At least ten counts were recorded for the clone carrying this TCR beta chain. Its specificity is unknown. These data belong to a study of T cell repertoires in cytomegalovirus infection. Regarding the study as a whole: Pooled public TCR beta family frequency picked out CMV carriers with the relevant HLA.

V lost 1 base to trimming and J lost 3 bases; unmatched junction nucleotides: 10. The CDR3 runs to 18 residues. Germline CDR1 reads SGHTA; CDR2 reads FQGNSA. MiXCR, run by TCRdb on the reads, gives a single entry per CDR3 protein. The table records a few hundred thousand distinct CDR3 sequences, 15% to 20% of them present only once. This sequence originates from a human donor in good health (CMV status not recorded). Some clones in this sample may be carry-over from other donors' samples. The chain joins TRBV7-2 to TRBJ2-3; 10 nucleotides agree with TRBD2. The sample was PBMCs. CDR3 in amino acids: CASSLGGWASGRTDTQYF. The CDR3 DNA reads TGTGCCAGCAGCTTAGGCGGGTGGGCTAGCGGGAGAACAGATACGCAGTATTTT.